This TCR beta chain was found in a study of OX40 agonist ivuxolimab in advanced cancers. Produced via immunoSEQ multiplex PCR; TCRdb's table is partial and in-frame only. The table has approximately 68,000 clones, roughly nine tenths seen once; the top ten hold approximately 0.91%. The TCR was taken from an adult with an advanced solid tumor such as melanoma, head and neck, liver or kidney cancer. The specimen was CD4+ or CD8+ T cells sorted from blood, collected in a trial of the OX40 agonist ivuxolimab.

As DNA, the CDR3 is TGTGCCAGCAGCCCAGGGGTGGGTTCGATGAATTCACCCCTCCACTTT. Translating gives CASSPGVGSMNSPLHF. This chain links TRBV9 with TRBJ1-6; TRBD1 might be the D (6 bases). Trimming cost V 4 bases and J 7 bases, with 18 bases left between them. Looked up from germline, CDR1 is SGDLS and CDR2 is YYNGEE. The CDR3 has 16 residues.